This T cell receptor beta chain originates from a study of naive and memory T cell subsets. Study results and caveats: Potentially, T cell activation and differentiation skew this RNA-based measurement.

The SP2 primer and nested alpha and beta constant region primers amplified ligated cDNA in four rounds. For blood and skin samples, reverse transcription used TCR alpha and beta constant primers. One entry per CDR3 protein, called by TCRdb with MiXCR from the 5' RACE reads. The profile shows 57,000 or so distinct CDR3 sequences, about 7.2% of them singletons. An oligonucleotide containing a UMI was ligated to the 3' end of TCR cDNA. Whole-blood samples were under 3 ml of peripheral blood from healthy adult volunteers. Cells were not sorted; total RNA input targeted about 1 to 1000 ng. The germline V gene has CDR1 SQVTM and CDR2 ANQGSEA. This CDR3 contains 12 residues. Trimming pared 5 bases from V and 4 bases from J, leaving 11 bases between. Many counts were recorded for this clonotype. The antigen remains undetermined.

This sequence was found in a male donor in good health. This chain connects TRBV29-1 to TRBJ1-1, with D unclear. The DNA of the CDR3 is TGCAGCGTTATAATAGGACCCACTGAAGCTTTCTTT. It specifies CSVIIGPTEAFF.